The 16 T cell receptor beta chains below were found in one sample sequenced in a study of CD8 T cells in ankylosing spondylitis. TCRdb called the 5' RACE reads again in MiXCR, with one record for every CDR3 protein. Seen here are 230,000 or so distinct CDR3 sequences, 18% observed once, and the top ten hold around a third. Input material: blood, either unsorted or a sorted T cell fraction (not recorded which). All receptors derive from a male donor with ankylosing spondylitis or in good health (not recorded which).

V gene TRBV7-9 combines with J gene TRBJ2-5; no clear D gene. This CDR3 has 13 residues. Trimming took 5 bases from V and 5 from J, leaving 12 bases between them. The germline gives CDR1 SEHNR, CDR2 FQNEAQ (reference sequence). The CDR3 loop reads CASSPPNGETQYF. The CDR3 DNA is TGTGCCAGCAGCCCCCCCAACGGGGAGACCCAGTACTTC.

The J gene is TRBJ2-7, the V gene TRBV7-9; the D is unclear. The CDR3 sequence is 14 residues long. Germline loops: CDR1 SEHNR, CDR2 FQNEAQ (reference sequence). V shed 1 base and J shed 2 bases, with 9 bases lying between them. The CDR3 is CASSLEAGTYEQYF. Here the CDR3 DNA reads TGTGCCAGCAGCTTAGAGGCAGGAACCTACGAGCAGTACTTC.

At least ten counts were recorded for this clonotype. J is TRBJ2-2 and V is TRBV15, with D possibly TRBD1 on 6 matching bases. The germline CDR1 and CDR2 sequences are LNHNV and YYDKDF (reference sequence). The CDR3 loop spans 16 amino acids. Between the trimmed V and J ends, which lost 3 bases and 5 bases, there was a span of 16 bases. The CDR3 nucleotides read TGTGCCACCAGCAGGGCTCGCGCAGGGGATACCGGGGAGCTGTTTTTT. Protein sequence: CATSRARAGDTGELFF.

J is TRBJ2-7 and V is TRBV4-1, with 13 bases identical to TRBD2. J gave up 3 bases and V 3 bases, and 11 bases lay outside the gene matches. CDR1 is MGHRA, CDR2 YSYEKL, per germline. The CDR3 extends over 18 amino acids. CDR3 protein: CASSHGLAGVGIDYEQYF. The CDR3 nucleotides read TGCGCCAGCAGCCACGGACTAGCGGGAGTTGGGATCGACTACGAGCAGTACTTC.

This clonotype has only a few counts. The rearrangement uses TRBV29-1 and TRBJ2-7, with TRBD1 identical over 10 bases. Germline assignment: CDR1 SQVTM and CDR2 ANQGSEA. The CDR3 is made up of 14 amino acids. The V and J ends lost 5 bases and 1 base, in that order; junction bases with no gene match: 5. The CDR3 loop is CSVTGTGESYEQYF. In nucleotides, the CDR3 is TGCAGCGTTACAGGGACAGGGGAATCCTACGAGCAGTACTTC.

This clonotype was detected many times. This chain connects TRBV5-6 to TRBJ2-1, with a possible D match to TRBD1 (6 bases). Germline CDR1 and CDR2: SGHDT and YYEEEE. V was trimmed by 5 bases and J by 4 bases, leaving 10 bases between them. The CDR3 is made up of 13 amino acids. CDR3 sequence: CASRDSTYNEQFF. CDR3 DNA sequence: TGTGCCAGCAGGGACAGCACTTACAATGAGCAGTTCTTC.

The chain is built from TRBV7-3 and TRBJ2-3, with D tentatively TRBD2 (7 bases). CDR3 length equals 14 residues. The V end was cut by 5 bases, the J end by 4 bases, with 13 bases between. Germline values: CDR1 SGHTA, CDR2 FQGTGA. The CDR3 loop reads CASSPAGGPDTQYF. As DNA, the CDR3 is TGTGCCAGCAGCCCGGCCGGGGGGCCAGATACGCAGTATTTT.

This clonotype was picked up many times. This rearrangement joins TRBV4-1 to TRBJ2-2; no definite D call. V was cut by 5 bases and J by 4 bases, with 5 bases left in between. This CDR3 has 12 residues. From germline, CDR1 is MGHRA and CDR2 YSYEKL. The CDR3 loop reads CASSYRTGELFF. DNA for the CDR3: TGCGCCAGCAGCTACCGCACCGGGGAGCTGTTTTTT.

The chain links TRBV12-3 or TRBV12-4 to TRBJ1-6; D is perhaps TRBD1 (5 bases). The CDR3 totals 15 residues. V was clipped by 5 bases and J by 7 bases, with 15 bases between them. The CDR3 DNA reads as TGTGCCAGCAGTCCGGAGGGGAAAAGGAATTCACCCCTCCACTTT. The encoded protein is CASSPEGKRNSPLHF.

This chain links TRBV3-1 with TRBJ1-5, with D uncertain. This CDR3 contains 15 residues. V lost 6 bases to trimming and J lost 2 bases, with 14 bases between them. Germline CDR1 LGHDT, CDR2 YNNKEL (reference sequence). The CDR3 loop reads CASSDTSMGNQPQHF. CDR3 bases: TGTGCCAGCAGTGACACCTCCATGGGCAATCAGCCCCAGCATTTT. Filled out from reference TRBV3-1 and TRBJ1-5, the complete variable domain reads DTAVSQTPKYLVTQMGNDKSIKCEQNLGHDTMYWYKQDSKKFLKIMFSYNNKELIINETVPNRFSPKSPDKAHLNLHINSLELGDSAVYFCASSDTSMGNQPQHFGDGTRLSIL.

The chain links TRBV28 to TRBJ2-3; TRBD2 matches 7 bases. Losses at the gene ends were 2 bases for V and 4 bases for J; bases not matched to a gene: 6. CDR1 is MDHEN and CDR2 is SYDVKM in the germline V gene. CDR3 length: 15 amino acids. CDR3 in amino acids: CASSLGGVSADTQYF. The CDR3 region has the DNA TGTGCCAGCAGTTTAGGGGGGGTCAGTGCAGATACGCAGTATTTT.

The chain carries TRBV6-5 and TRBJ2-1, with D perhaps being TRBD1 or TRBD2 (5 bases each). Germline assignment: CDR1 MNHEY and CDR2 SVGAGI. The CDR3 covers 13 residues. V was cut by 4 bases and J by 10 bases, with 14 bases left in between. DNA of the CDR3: TGTGCCAGCAGTTCTGGGACCCCCAAAGAGCAGTTCTTC. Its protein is CASSSGTPKEQFF.

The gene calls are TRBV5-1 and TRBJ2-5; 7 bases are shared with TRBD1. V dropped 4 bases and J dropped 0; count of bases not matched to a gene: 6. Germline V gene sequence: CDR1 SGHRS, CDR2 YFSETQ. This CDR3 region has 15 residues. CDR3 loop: CASSEGQRYQETQYF. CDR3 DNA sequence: TGCGCCAGCAGCGAGGGACAGAGATACCAAGAGACCCAGTACTTC.

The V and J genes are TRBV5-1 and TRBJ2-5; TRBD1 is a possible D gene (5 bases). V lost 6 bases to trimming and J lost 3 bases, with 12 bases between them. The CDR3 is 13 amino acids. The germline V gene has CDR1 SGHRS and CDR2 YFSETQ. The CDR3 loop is CASTGWSEETQYF. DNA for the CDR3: TGCGCCAGCACAGGGTGGTCCGAAGAGACCCAGTACTTC.

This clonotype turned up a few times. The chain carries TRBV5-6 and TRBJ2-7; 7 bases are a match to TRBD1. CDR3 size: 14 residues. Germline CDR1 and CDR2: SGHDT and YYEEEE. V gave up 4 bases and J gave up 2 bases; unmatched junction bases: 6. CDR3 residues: CASSGAGQAYEQYF. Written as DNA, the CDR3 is TGTGCCAGCAGCGGAGCAGGACAGGCCTACGAGCAGTACTTC.

The CDR3 DNA reads as TGCGCCAGCAGCCAAGATTTGTGGGGGTCTGGAAACACCATATATTTT. Protein: CASSQDLWGSGNTIYF. This rearrangement joins TRBV4-3 to TRBJ1-3, with a possible D match to TRBD1 (5 bases). The V end lost 0 bases, the J end lost 1 base, and 10 bases lay between the germline ends. This CDR3 comprises 16 residues. CDR1 and CDR2 (germline): LGHNA, YSLEER.